One sample yielded the 32 T cell receptor beta chains listed below, sequenced in a study of identical twins. One entry per CDR3 protein, called by TCRdb with MiXCR from the 5' RACE reads. The data contain around 250,000 distinct CDR3 sequences, about 8.3% of them seen just once; the ten biggest clones take up less than 4%. The data were also submitted as part of a second study, on yellow fever vaccine responses in identical twins.

What was sequenced was CD8+ T cells sorted from blood. Source of these receptors: a woman between 18 and 29 years old in good health.

The chain uses TRBV7-3 and TRBJ2-2, with D possibly matching TRBD2 (7 bases). This CDR3 is built from 16 residues. Trimming took off 1 base at V and 7 bases at J, with 16 bases between the two ends. The germline gives CDR1 SGHTA, CDR2 FQGTGA. As DNA, the CDR3 is TGTGCCAGCAGCTTAATCCCGGGGGGCGTCAACGGGGAGCTGTTTTTT. It yields the protein CASSLIPGGVNGELFF.

In this sample, this clonotype turned up many times. This sequence joins TRBV5-1 and TRBJ1-2; D is possibly TRBD1 (6 bases). V lost 4 bases and J 8 bases, leaving 21 bases between the germline ends. Germline V gene lookup returns CDR1 SGHRS and CDR2 YFSETQ. CDR3 size: 15 residues. CDR3 loop: CASSALLTGSDGYTF. DNA of the CDR3: TGCGCCAGCAGCGCCCTTTTAACAGGGTCTGACGGCTACACCTTC.

This clonotype was observed a few times. The chain uses TRBV5-1 and TRBJ2-3, with D perhaps matching TRBD2 (5 bases). Germline assignment: CDR1 SGHRS and CDR2 YFSETQ. This CDR3 region has 13 residues. Trimming shortened V by 6 bases and J by 2 bases, and 10 bases separated the two germline ends. The CDR3 nucleotides read TGCGCCAGCATGAGGGAGAACACAGATACGCAGTATTTT. It yields the protein CASMRENTDTQYF.

This clonotype was found many times. At one boundary the junction diverges from the germline segment, which might be a read error. This chain joins TRBV7-9 and TRBJ2-3; possible D gene TRBD2, 6 bases. The CDR3 has 13 amino acids. Looked up from germline, CDR1 is SEHNR and CDR2 is FQNEAQ (reference sequence). The CDR3 protein is CASTLYVGLNLYF. CDR3 DNA sequence: TGTGCCAGCACCTTATACGTGGGACTGAATCTGTATTTT.

In its sample, this clonotype was seen a few times. The V call is TRBV12-3 or TRBV12-4, the J call TRBJ2-1; 12 nucleotides agree with TRBD2. Trimming at V came to 3 bases and at J to 2 bases, leaving 8 bases not matched to a gene. The CDR3 consists of 18 residues. This CDR3 is CASSFGLAGGQAYNEQFF. The CDR3 bases are TGTGCCAGCAGTTTTGGGCTAGCGGGGGGGCAGGCCTACAATGAGCAGTTCTTC.

The chain recombines TRBV5-6 with TRBJ1-2; 10 bases match TRBD1. Per the germline V gene, CDR1 is SGHDT and CDR2 is YYEEEE. CDR3 length: 16 residues. After removal of 0 bases from V and 6 bases from J, the junction contained 8 bases not matched to a gene. The CDR3 protein is CASSLAPGQGNDGYTF. DNA for the CDR3: TGTGCCAGCAGCTTGGCCCCGGGACAGGGGAATGATGGCTACACCTTC.

The genes are TRBV6-2 or TRBV6-3 and TRBJ2-1; 10 bases line up with TRBD2. The CDR3 extends over 16 amino acids. V gave up 6 bases and J gave up 6 bases; unmatched junction bases: 11. Germline lookup yields CDR1 MNHEY and CDR2 SVGEGT. CDR3 amino acids: CASRTRLAGVFNEQFF. In DNA, the CDR3 is TGTGCCAGCAGGACCCGACTAGCGGGCGTTTTCAATGAGCAGTTCTTC.

This clonotype was counted only a few times. This chain links TRBV9 with TRBJ2-7, with D tentatively TRBD1 (5 bases). Trimming took off 2 bases at V and 3 bases at J, with 12 bases between the two ends. This CDR3 has 14 amino acids. CDR1 SGDLS and CDR2 YYNGEE come from the germline V gene. CDR3 loop: CASSVGQGYYEQYF. The CDR3 nucleotides are TGTGCCAGCAGCGTCGGGCAGGGATACTACGAGCAGTACTTC.

This clonotype was detected ten times or more. The chain joins TRBV7-6 to TRBJ2-7, with 9 bases fitting TRBD2. V shed 6 bases, J shed 3 bases, and the junction held 15 bases outside the gene matches. The CDR3 has 17 residues. CDR1 and CDR2 from the germline V gene are SGHVS and FNYEAQ. CDR3 residues: CASSSRPVAGVNYEQYF. Written as DNA, the CDR3 is TGTGCCAGCAGTTCACGCCCCGTAGCGGGAGTCAACTACGAGCAGTACTTC.

This clonotype was picked up many times. The V call is TRBV29-1, the J call TRBJ2-5; D remains unclear. CDR1 and CDR2 (germline): SQVTM, ANQGSEA. Trimming shortened V by 7 bases and J by 0 bases, and 6 bases separated the two germline ends. This CDR3 has 11 amino acids. The CDR3 loop is CSEQNQETQYF. Written as DNA, the CDR3 is TGCAGCGAACAGAACCAAGAGACCCAGTACTTC.

This clonotype was observed many times. This sequence joins TRBV12-3 or TRBV12-4 and TRBJ2-7; 9 nucleotides line up with TRBD2. J lost 2 bases, V lost 8 bases, and 4 bases had no gene match. CDR3 size: 13 residues. The CDR3 loop reads CASRAGGTYEQYF. The CDR3 nucleotides are TGTGCCAGCCGAGCGGGGGGAACCTACGAGCAGTACTTC.

This clonotype was observed a handful of times. The rearrangement joins TRBV11-2 to TRBJ2-3; the match to TRBD2 covers 9 bases. Trimming took 4 bases from V and 2 from J; bases not matched to a gene: 10. Germline lookup yields CDR1 SGHAT and CDR2 FQNNGV. The CDR3 loop spans 17 amino acids. CDR3 loop: CASSSDSGSLTTDTQYF. The CDR3 nucleotides read TGTGCCAGCAGCTCCGATAGCGGGAGCCTTACCACAGATACGCAGTATTTT.

This chain uses TRBV3-1 with TRBJ2-7, with 7 bases that match TRBD2. V shed 1 base and J 2 bases; nucleotides not matched to a gene: 11. This CDR3 spans 17 amino acids. Germline V lookup: CDR1 LGHDT, CDR2 YNNKEL (reference sequence). CDR3 coding DNA: TGTGCCAGCAGCCAAGGCCCGTTAGCGGGCGATACCTACGAGCAGTACTTC. Encoded protein: CASSQGPLAGDTYEQYF.

The chain has TRBV4-3 and TRBJ2-7, with TRBD1 matching 9 bases. Germline CDR1 is LGHNA and CDR2 is YSLEER. With 0 bases clipped from V and 5 bases from J, the junction kept 5 bases outside the gene matches. The CDR3 has 15 residues. CDR3 nucleotide sequence: TGCGCCAGCAGCCAAGAAACAGGGGGCGGCAACGAGCAGTACTTC. Its translation is CASSQETGGGNEQYF.

This clonotype was picked up many times. The CDR3 coding sequence is TGTGCCAGCAGCATCGGGACCGTATACGAGCAGTACTTC. Translated, it gives CASSIGTVYEQYF. The chain joins TRBV7-8 to TRBJ2-7; either TRBD1 or TRBD2 may supply D (5 bases each). CDR3 length equals 13 residues. Germline assignment: CDR1 SGHVS and CDR2 FQNEAQ. Between the trimmed V and J ends, which lost 5 bases and 4 bases, there was a span of 12 bases. Variable domain in full (rest from reference TRBV7-8 and TRBJ2-7): GAGVSQSPRYKVAKRGQDVALRCDPISGHVSLFWYQQALGQGPEFLTYFQNEAQLDKSGLPSDRFFAERPEGSVSTLKIQRTQQEDSAVYLCASSIGTVYEQYFGPGTRLTVT.

This clonotype occurred a few times. This rearrangement joins TRBV9 to TRBJ2-4; 7 positions match TRBD1. The V and J ends lost 3 bases and 0 bases, in that order; junction bases with no gene match: 3. Per the germline V gene, CDR1 is SGDLS and CDR2 is YYNGEE. The CDR3 is 15 amino acids. CDR3 bases: TGTGCCAGCAGCGGGGACAGAGGAGCCAAAAACATTCAGTACTTC. This encodes CASSGDRGAKNIQYF.

This clonotype was counted at least ten times. The chain has TRBV7-8 and TRBJ2-1, with 8 bases that match TRBD1. The CDR3 spans 13 residues. The germline gives CDR1 SGHVS, CDR2 FQNEAQ. Trimming took 5 bases from V and 10 from J; bases not matched to a gene: 7. The CDR3 region is CASSAGQGDEQFF. CDR3 DNA: TGTGCCAGCAGCGCCGGACAGGGCGACGAGCAGTTCTTC.

The gene calls are TRBV6-1 and TRBJ2-1; the match to TRBD2 covers 9 bases. In germline, CDR1 is MNHNS, CDR2 SASEGT. V was clipped by 3 bases and J by 9 bases; unmatched bases: 9. CDR3 length: 15 amino acids. The CDR3 here is CASSEREGPQSEQFF. The CDR3 nucleotides read TGTGCCAGCAGTGAGCGGGAGGGCCCCCAATCTGAGCAGTTCTTC.

This clonotype has a handful of counts. The chain links TRBV11-2 to TRBJ2-1; 9 nucleotides agree with TRBD2. Germline V gene data show CDR1 as SGHAT and CDR2 as FQNNGV. The trim removed 6 bases at V and 3 bases at J, leaving 15 bases unmatched. The CDR3 is made up of 18 amino acids. CDR3 nucleotide sequence: TGTGCCAGCAGGGAAACGCCTGGGGCTAGCGGGGACTACAATGAGCAGTTCTTC. Translation gives CASRETPGASGDYNEQFF. The complete variable domain, with remaining parts taken from reference TRBV11-2 and TRBJ2-1, reads EAGVAQSPRYKIIEKRQSVAFWCNPISGHATLYWYQQILGQGPKLLIQFQNNGVVDDSQLPKDRFSAERLKGVDSTLKIQPAKLEDSAVYLCASRETPGASGDYNEQFFGPGTRLTVL.

The chain has TRBV12-3 or TRBV12-4 and TRBJ1-3; D call uncertain. V lost 3 bases, J lost 0 bases, and 6 bases lay in between. The CDR3 sequence is 14 residues long. CDR3 nucleotide sequence: TGTGCCAGCAGTTTTGACCTCTCTGGAAACACCATATATTTT. Translated, it gives CASSFDLSGNTIYF.

This clonotype appeared a few times. The gene calls are TRBV4-1 and TRBJ1-6; a possible D gene is TRBD1 (5 bases). The CDR3 runs to 16 residues. Germline V CDR1 and CDR2: MGHRA, YSYEKL. The V end was cut by 0 bases, the J end by 10 bases, with 16 bases between. CDR3 sequence: CASSQDAGAGWSPLHF. DNA for the CDR3: TGCGCCAGCAGCCAAGACGCCGGCGCAGGGTGGTCACCCCTCCACTTT.

This clonotype occurred many times. The chain recombines TRBV7-2 with TRBJ1-1; no clear D gene. CDR1 SGHTA and CDR2 FQGNSA come from the germline V gene. The CDR3 contains 12 residues. V was clipped by 2 bases and J by 6 bases, with 7 bases between them. The CDR3 reads CASSLTSPEAFF. CDR3 DNA sequence: TGTGCCAGCAGCTTAACATCTCCTGAAGCTTTCTTT. The full variable domain, with the rest looked up from reference TRBV7-2 and TRBJ1-1, is GAGVSQSPSNKVTEKGKDVELRCDPISGHTALYWYRQSLGQGLEFLIYFQGNSAPDKSGLPSDRFSAERTGGSVSTLTIQRTQQEDSAVYLCASSLTSPEAFFGQGTRLTVV.

V is TRBV6-2 or TRBV6-3 and J is TRBJ2-2, with TRBD2 matching 8 bases. Per germline, CDR1 MNHEY and CDR2 SVGEGT. This CDR3 is built from 17 residues. Trimming took 4 bases from V and 3 from J; bases not matched to a gene: 10. CDR3 DNA: TGTGCCAGCAGTTCCATGATAGCGGGGCGCGACACCGGGGAGCTGTTTTTT. Its translation: CASSSMIAGRDTGELFF.

This clonotype was counted at least ten times. This chain uses TRBV4-3 with TRBJ2-5, with 9 bases that match TRBD2. Germline loops: CDR1 LGHNA, CDR2 YSLEER. V shed 0 bases and J 2 bases; nucleotides not matched to a gene: 4. The length of the CDR3 is 16 residues. CDR3 sequence: CASSQEAGGRQETQYF. The CDR3, as DNA: TGCGCCAGCAGCCAAGAGGCGGGAGGGAGGCAAGAGACCCAGTACTTC.

This clonotype was recorded many times. Its ends do not fully match the called genes, so a read error is possible. The CDR3 is CASRLASPDTQYF. CDR3 sequence (DNA): TGCGCCAGCAGATTGGCGAGTCCAGATACGCAGTATTTT. This chain links TRBV5-1 with TRBJ2-3, with no clear D. The CDR3 extends over 13 amino acids. Germline V gives CDR1 SGHRS, CDR2 YFSETQ.

This clonotype was detected a few times. The chain joins TRBV7-9 to TRBJ2-5; 8 bases match TRBD2. Germline V gives CDR1 SEHNR, CDR2 FQNEAQ (reference sequence). Trimming took 5 bases from V and 2 from J; bases not matched to a gene: 7. CDR3 size: 15 residues. The CDR3 region has the DNA TGTGCCAGCAGCCGGACACTAGCGGAACAAGAGACCCAGTACTTC. It yields the protein CASSRTLAEQETQYF.

This clonotype was observed a handful of times. V gene TRBV7-6 combines with J gene TRBJ1-1; no reliable D call. The CDR3 contains 14 residues. CDR1 and CDR2 (germline): SGHVS, FNYEAQ. V was shortened by 7 bases and J by 3 bases, with 15 bases between the two germline ends. CDR3 protein: CASTAWSAHTEAFF. Here the CDR3 DNA reads TGTGCCAGCACCGCTTGGTCGGCTCACACTGAAGCTTTCTTT.

The genes are TRBV5-1 and TRBJ2-2; D is ambiguous. Germline lookup yields CDR1 SGHRS and CDR2 YFSETQ. The CDR3 has 14 amino acids. The V gene lost 0 bases and the J gene lost 5 bases, with 8 bases spanning the gap. CDR3 residues: CASSLAKGTGELFF. CDR3 nucleotide sequence: TGCGCCAGCAGCTTGGCCAAGGGTACCGGGGAGCTGTTTTTT.

Ten or more counts support this clonotype. The rearrangement joins TRBV27 to TRBJ2-1, with 8 bases identical to TRBD2. Germline CDR1 is MNHEY and CDR2 is SMNVEV (reference sequence). The CDR3 runs 16 residues. V lost 4 bases, J lost 6 bases, and 11 bases stayed unmatched. In nucleotides, the CDR3 is TGTGCCAGCAGTTCATCCGGGACTAGGATCGGCAATGAGCAGTTCTTC. Its translation is CASSSSGTRIGNEQFF.

The chain is built from TRBV7-9 and TRBJ2-1, with 10 nucleotides matching TRBD2. Looked up from germline, CDR1 is SEHNR and CDR2 is FQNEAQ (reference sequence). V lost 5 bases to trimming and J lost 5 bases; unmatched junction nucleotides: 9. The CDR3 is 16 amino acids. This CDR3 reads CASSSSLAGNDNEQFF. In nucleotides, the CDR3 is TGTGCCAGCAGCAGCTCACTAGCGGGAAATGACAATGAGCAGTTCTTC.

The table lists this clonotype with a few counts. The V gene is TRBV20-1, the J gene TRBJ2-2; the D is unclear. This CDR3 spans 13 amino acids. Trimming cost V 8 bases and J 1 base, with 11 bases left between them. Per germline, CDR1 DFQATT and CDR2 SNEGSKA (reference sequence). The CDR3 loop reads CSLRHKNTGELFF. CDR3 bases: TGCAGTCTCAGACACAAGAACACCGGGGAGCTGTTTTTT.

This clonotype occurred a few times. The J gene is TRBJ2-7, the V gene TRBV3-1; 14 positions agree with TRBD2. V was pared by 2 bases and J by 5 bases, with 2 bases of the junction left unmatched. The CDR3 loop spans 15 amino acids. Germline V gene sequence: CDR1 LGHDT, CDR2 YNNKEL (reference sequence). The CDR3 here is CASSQPGLAGDEQYF. The DNA of the CDR3 is TGTGCCAGCAGCCAACCGGGACTAGCGGGGGACGAGCAGTACTTC.